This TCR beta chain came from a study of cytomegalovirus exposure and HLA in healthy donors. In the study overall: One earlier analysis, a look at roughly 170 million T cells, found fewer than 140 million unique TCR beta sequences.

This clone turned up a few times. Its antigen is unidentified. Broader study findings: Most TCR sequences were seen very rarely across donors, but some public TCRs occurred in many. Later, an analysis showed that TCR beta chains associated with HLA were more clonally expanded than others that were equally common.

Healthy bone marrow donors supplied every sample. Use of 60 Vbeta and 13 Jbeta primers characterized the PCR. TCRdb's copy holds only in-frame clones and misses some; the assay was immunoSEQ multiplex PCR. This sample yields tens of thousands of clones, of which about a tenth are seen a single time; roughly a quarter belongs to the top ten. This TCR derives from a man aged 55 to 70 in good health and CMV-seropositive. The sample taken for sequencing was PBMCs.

The CDR3 sequence: CASSLAGGPGGIQYF. The CDR3 DNA reads TGTGCCAGCAGCTTAGCGGGAGGGCCAGGCGGCATTCAGTACTTC. This chain links TRBV6-5 with TRBJ2-4, with TRBD2 identical over 11 bases. J gave up 9 bases and V 6 bases, and 10 bases lay outside the gene matches. The CDR3 is 15 amino acids. CDR1 is MNHEY, CDR2 SVGAGI, per germline.